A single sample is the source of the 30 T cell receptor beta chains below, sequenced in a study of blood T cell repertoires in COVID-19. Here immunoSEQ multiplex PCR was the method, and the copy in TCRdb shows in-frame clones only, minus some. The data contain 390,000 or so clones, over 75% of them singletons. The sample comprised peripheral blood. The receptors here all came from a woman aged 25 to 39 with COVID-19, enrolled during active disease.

The CDR3 nucleotides are TGTGCAAGTCGCTTAGCGACACTAGCATCGTTCTTC. It encodes CASRLATLASFF. The V gene is TRBV12-2, the J gene TRBJ2-1; the D call in the table, TRBD2, was not verified against the DNA. TRBV12-2 is given as a pseudogene. This CDR3 region has 12 residues.

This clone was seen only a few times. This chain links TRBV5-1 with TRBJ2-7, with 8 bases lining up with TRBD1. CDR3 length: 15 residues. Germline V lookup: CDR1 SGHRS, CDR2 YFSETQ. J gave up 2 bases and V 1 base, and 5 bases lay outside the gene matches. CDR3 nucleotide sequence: TGCGCCAGCAGCTTGAACAGGGGGATTACCTACGAGCAGTACTTC. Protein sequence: CASSLNRGITYEQYF.

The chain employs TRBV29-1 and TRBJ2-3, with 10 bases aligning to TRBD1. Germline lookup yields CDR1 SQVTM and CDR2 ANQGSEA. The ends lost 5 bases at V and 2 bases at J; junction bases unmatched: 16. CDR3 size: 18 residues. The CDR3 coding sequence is TGCAGCGTTAAAAGGGACAGGGGCGGACTAGTTTCCACAGATACGCAGTATTTT. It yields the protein CSVKRDRGGLVSTDTQYF.

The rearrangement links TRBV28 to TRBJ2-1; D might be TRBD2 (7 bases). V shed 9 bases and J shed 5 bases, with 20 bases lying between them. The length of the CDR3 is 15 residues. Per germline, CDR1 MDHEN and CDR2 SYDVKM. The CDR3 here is CASNRAGDNHNEQFF. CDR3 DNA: TGTGCCAGTAACAGGGCGGGAGATAACCACAATGAGCAGTTCTTC.

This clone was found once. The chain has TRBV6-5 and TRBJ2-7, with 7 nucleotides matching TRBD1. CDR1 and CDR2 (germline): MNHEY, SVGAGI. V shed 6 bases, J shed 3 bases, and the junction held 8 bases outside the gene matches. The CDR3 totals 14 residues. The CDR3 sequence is CASSLDRVLYEQYF. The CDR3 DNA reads TGTGCCAGCAGCCTCGACAGGGTACTCTACGAGCAGTACTTC.

CDR3 loop: CASSPFRGSSEQFF. CDR3 bases: TGTGCCAGCAGCCCATTTCGCGGGTCAAGTGAGCAGTTCTTC. This chain links TRBV27 with TRBJ2-1, with D tentatively TRBD2 (5 bases). Trimming removed 6 bases at V and 9 bases at J, with 18 bases between. Germline V gene data show CDR1 as MNHEY and CDR2 as SMNVEV (reference sequence). This CDR3 has 14 amino acids.

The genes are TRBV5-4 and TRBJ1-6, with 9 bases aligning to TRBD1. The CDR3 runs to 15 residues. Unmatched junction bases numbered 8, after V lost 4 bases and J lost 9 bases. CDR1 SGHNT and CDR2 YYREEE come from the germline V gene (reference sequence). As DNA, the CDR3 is TGTGCCAGCAGCCCCAGGACAGGGGAGGGTTCACCCCTCCACTTT. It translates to CASSPRTGEGSPLHF.

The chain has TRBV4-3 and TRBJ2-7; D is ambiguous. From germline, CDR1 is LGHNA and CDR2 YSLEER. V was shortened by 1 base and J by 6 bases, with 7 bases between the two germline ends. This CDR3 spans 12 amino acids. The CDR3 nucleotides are TGCGCCAGCAGCCAAGCGTCCCGCGAGCAGTACTTC. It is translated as CASSQASREQYF.

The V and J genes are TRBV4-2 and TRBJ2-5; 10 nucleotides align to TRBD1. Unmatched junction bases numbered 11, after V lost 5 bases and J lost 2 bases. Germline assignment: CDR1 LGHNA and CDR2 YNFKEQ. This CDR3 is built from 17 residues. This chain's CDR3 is CASSSPRDRGPQETQYF. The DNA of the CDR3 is TGTGCCAGCAGCTCACCCCGGGACAGGGGACCTCAAGAGACCCAGTACTTC.

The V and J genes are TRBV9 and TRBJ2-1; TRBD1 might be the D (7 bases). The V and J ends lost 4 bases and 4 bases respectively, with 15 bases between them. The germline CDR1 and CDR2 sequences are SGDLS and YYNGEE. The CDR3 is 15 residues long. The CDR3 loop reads CASSLGGTAYNEQFF. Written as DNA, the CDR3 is TGTGCCAGCAGCTTGGGCGGGACAGCATACAATGAGCAGTTCTTC.

The CDR3 nucleotides read TGTGCCAGCAGCCTTACCGGGAGGTGGTTGTCACCCCTCCACTTT. Translating it yields CASSLTGRWLSPLHF. V gene TRBV5-6 combines with J gene TRBJ1-6, with no clear D. The length of the CDR3 is 15 residues. Between the trimmed V and J ends, which lost 4 bases and 10 bases, there was a span of 18 bases. Germline V lookup: CDR1 SGHDT, CDR2 YYEEEE.

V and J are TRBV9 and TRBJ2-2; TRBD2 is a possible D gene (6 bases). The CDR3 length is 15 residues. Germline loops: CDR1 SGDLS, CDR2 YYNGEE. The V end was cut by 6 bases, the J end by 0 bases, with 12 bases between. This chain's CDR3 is CASTGGITNTGELFF. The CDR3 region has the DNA TGTGCCAGCACCGGAGGGATAACGAACACCGGGGAGCTGTTTTTT.

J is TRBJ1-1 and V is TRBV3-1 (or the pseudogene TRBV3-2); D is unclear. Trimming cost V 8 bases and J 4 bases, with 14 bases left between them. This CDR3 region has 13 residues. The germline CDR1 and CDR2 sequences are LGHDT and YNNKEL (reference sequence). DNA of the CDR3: TGTGCCAGCGGCGTTGGAGGTGGCACTGAAGCTTTCTTT. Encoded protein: CASGVGGGTEAFF.

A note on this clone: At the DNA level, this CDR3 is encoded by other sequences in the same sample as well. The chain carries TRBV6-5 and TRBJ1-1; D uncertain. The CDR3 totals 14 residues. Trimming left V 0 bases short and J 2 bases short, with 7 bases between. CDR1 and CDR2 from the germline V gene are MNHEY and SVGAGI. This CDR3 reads CASSYSEGNTEAFF. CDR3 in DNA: TGTGCCAGCAGTTACTCGGAGGGAAACACTGAAGCTTTCTTT.

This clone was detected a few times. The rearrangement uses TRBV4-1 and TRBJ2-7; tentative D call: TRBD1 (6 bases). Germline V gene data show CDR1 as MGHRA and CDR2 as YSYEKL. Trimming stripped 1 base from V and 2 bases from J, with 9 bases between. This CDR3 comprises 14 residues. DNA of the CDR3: TGCGCCAGCAGCCAAGGGACAGCCACCTACGAGCAGTACTTC. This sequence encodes CASSQGTATYEQYF.

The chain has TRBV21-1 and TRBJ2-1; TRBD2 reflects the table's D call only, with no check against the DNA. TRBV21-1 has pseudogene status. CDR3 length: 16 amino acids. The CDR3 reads CASRRLAEPLGDEQFF. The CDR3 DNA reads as TGTGCCAGCAGGAGACTAGCGGAGCCCCTCGGGGATGAGCAGTTCTTC.

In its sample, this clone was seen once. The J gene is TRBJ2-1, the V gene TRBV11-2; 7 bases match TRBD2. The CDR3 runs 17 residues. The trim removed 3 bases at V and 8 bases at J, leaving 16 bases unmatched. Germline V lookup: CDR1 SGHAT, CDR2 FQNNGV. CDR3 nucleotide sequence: TGTGCCAGCAGCTTGGGCATAGCGGGTGGGGGTTATGATGAGCAGTTCTTC. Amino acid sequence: CASSLGIAGGGYDEQFF.

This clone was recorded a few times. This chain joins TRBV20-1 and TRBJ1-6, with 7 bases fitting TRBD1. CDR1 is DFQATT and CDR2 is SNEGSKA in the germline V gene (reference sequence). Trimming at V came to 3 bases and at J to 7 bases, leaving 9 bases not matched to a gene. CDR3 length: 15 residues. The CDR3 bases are TGCAGTGCTAGTTGGGACAGCTTTCCAAATTCACCCCTCCACTTT. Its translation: CSASWDSFPNSPLHF.

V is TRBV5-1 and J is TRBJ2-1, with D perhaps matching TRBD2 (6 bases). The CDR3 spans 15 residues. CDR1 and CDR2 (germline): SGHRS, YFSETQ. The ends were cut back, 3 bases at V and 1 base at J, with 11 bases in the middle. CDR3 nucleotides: TGCGCCAGCAGCTACCGTAGCGGATCCTACAATGAGCAGTTCTTC. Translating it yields CASSYRSGSYNEQFF.

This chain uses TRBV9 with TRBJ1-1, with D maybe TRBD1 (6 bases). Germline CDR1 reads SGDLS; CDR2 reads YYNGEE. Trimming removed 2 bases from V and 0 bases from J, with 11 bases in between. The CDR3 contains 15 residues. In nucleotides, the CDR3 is TGTGCCAGCAGCGTCTCAGGGGACATGAACACTGAAGCTTTCTTT. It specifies CASSVSGDMNTEAFF. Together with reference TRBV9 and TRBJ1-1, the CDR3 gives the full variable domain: DSGVTQTPKHLITATGQRVTLRCSPRSGDLSVYWYQQSLDQGLQFLIQYYNGEERAKGNILERFSAQQFPDLHSELNLSSLELGDSALYFCASSVSGDMNTEAFFGQGTRLTVV.

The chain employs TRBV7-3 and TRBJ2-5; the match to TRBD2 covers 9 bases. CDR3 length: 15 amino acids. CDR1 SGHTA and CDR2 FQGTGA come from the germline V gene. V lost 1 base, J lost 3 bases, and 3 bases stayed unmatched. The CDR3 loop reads CASSLKGLAEETQYF. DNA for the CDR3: TGTGCCAGCAGCTTAAAGGGACTAGCCGAAGAGACCCAGTACTTC.

The CDR3 bases are TGTGCCAGCACCGGGGGGCCTCTATACTATGGCTACACCTTC. It codes for CASTGGPLYYGYTF. V usage is TRBV6-5 and J usage is TRBJ1-2; D may be TRBD1 (6 bases). The germline CDR1 and CDR2 sequences are MNHEY and SVGAGI. V shed 7 bases and J shed 3 bases, with 15 bases lying between them. The CDR3 sequence is 14 residues long.

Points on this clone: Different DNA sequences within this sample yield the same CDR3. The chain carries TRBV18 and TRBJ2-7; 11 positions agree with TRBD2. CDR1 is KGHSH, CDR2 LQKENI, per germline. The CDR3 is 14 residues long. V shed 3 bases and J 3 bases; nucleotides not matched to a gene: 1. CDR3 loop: CASSPGLAVYEQYF. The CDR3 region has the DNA TGTGCCAGCTCACCGGGACTAGCGGTCTACGAGCAGTACTTC.

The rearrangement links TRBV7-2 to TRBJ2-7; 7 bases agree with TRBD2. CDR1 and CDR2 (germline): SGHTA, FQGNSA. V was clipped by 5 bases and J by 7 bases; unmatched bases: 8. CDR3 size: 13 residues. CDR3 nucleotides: TGTGCCAGCAGCCCGTTAGCGGGCCTGGAGCAGTACTTC. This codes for CASSPLAGLEQYF.

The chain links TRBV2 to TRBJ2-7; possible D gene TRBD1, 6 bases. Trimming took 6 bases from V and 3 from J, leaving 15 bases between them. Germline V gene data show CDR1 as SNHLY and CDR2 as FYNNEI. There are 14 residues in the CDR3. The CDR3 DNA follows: TGTGCCAGCAGAACGGGTCAGGGGAACTACGAGCAGTACTTC. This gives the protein CASRTGQGNYEQYF.

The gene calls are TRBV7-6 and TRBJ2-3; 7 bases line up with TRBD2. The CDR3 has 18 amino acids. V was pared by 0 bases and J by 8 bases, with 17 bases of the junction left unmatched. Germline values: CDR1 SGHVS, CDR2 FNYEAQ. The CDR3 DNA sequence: TGTGCCAGCAGCTTAGCGGTAGGGGCTAGCGGCCGCGCAGGTACGCAGTATTTT. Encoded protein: CASSLAVGASGRAGTQYF.

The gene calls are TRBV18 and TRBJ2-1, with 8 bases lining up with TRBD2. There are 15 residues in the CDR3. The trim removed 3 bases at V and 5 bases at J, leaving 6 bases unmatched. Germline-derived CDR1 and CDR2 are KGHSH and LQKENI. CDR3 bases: TGTGCCAGCTCACCGTCGGGAGGGCGGAACAATGAGCAGTTCTTC. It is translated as CASSPSGGRNNEQFF.

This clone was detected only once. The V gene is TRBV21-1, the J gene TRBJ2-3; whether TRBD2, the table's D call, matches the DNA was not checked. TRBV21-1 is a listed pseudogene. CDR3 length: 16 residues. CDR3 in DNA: TGTGCCAGCAGCAAAACAACGGGCGGGAGCACAGATACGCAGTATTTT. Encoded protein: CASSKTTGGSTDTQYF.

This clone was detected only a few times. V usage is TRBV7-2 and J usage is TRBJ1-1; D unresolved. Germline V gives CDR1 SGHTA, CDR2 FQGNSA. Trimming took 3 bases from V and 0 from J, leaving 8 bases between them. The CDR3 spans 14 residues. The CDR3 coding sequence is TGTGCCAGCAGCTTCCAGGTCATGAACACTGAAGCTTTCTTT. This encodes CASSFQVMNTEAFF.

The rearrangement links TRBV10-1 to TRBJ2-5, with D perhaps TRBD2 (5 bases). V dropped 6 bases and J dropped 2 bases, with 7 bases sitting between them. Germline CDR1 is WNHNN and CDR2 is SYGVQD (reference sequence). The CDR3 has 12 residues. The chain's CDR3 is CASRDFQETQYF. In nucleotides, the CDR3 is TGCGCCAGCAGGGACTTTCAAGAGACCCAGTACTTC.